A single sample is the source of the 9 T cell receptor beta chains below, sequenced in a study of response to subunit inactivated influenza vaccine. TCRdb re-analysed the RT-PCR reads in MiXCR, keeping a single row per CDR3 protein. The table includes over 450,000 distinct CDR3 sequences, 10% to 15% detected once. The source material was PBMCs from blood, sampled more than 35 days after vaccination. All receptors come from a man aged 50-60 years who received an inactivated influenza vaccine.

There are many counts of this clonotype. The chain joins TRBV12-3 or TRBV12-4 to TRBJ2-7; D remains unclear. Trimming cost V 6 bases and J 7 bases, with 16 bases left between them. The CDR3 has 13 residues. For the CDR3, the DNA is TGTGCCAGCAGCAGGCGAGATCTCTGGGAGCAGTACTTC. It codes for CASSRRDLWEQYF.

This clonotype was seen many times. The genes are TRBV5-1 and TRBJ2-1; D might be TRBD2 (5 bases). Trimming stripped 0 bases from V and 7 bases from J, with 8 bases between. Germline CDR1 is SGHRS and CDR2 is YFSETQ. This CDR3 spans 13 amino acids. CDR3 sequence reads: CASSLVGANEQFF. In nucleotides, the CDR3 is TGCGCCAGCAGCTTGGTGGGAGCAAATGAGCAGTTCTTC.

This rearrangement joins TRBV4-1 to TRBJ2-1; 9 nucleotides line up with TRBD2. Germline CDR1 reads MGHRA; CDR2 reads YSYEKL. V gave up 4 bases and J gave up 10 bases; unmatched junction bases: 5. The CDR3 is 13 amino acids. The CDR3 here is CASSPQGLAEQFF. In nucleotides, the CDR3 is TGCGCCAGCAGCCCCCAAGGACTAGCGGAGCAGTTCTTC.

This clonotype turned up a few times. The DNA for the CDR3 is TGTGCCAGCAGTTACTCCAGCGGGATTAGCTCCTACGAGCAGTACTTC. Protein: CASSYSSGISSYEQYF. This chain links TRBV6-5 with TRBJ2-7; TRBD2 aligns across 7 bases. From germline, CDR1 is MNHEY and CDR2 SVGAGI. After removal of 0 bases from V and 0 bases from J, the junction contained 5 bases not matched to a gene. The CDR3 consists of 16 residues.

The chain links TRBV9 to TRBJ1-1, with D tentatively TRBD1 (5 bases). V was cut by 3 bases and J by 4 bases, with 13 bases left in between. Germline V CDR1 and CDR2: SGDLS, YYNGEE. The CDR3 is 14 residues long. The DNA of the CDR3 is TGTGCCAGCAGCGCGGCCGGGGGGGGCACTGAAGCTTTCTTT. Amino acid sequence: CASSAAGGGTEAFF.

The CDR3 reads CSGNRETEAFF. CDR3 sequence (DNA): TGCAGTGGCAACAGGGAGACTGAAGCTTTCTTT. The chain uses TRBV20-1 and TRBJ1-1; maybe TRBD1 (6 bases). Germline lookup yields CDR1 DFQATT and CDR2 SNEGSKA (reference sequence). The germline V and J ends were trimmed by 7 bases and 5 bases, with 11 bases remaining between them. The CDR3 consists of 11 residues.

This clonotype has a count of ten or more. This rearrangement joins TRBV5-5 to TRBJ2-1, with 7 bases matching TRBD1. CDR1 SGHKS and CDR2 YYEKEE come from the germline V gene (reference sequence). V shed 4 bases, J shed 7 bases, and the junction held 11 bases outside the gene matches. CDR3 length: 15 residues. The CDR3 sequence: CASSLDRDRDNEQFF. The CDR3 DNA reads TGTGCCAGCAGCCTCGACAGGGATCGGGATAATGAGCAGTTCTTC.

The rearrangement uses TRBV6-1 and TRBJ2-7; D is possibly TRBD2 (6 bases). Between the trimmed V and J ends, which lost 7 bases and 7 bases, there was a span of 23 bases. The germline gives CDR1 MNHNS, CDR2 SASEGT. CDR3 length: 15 residues. Here the CDR3 DNA reads TGTGCCAGCATCGCGGCGGGACTCCCCAAGTATGAGCAGTACTTC. Its translation: CASIAAGLPKYEQYF.

This clonotype was observed at least ten times. CDR3 amino acids: CASSFRGSTDTQYF. For the CDR3, the DNA is TGTGCCAGCAGTTTTCGGGGAAGCACAGATACGCAGTATTTT. The chain is built from TRBV12-3 or TRBV12-4 and TRBJ2-3; possibly TRBD2 for D (5 bases). This CDR3 spans 14 amino acids. Trimming shortened V by 3 bases and J by 0 bases, and 7 bases separated the two germline ends.